This passage covers 27 T cell receptor beta chains from one sample sequenced in a study of T cells in localized non-small cell lung cancer. The method was immunoSEQ multiplex PCR; TCRdb's version includes in-frame clones alone and lacks a portion of them. The table shows 25,000 to 40,000 clones, with about 80% occurring only once. This specimen was peripheral blood, taken before any cancer treatment. The receptor source for this set is a male donor aged 60 or over with stage III squamous cell lung carcinoma.

The chain carries TRBV19 and TRBJ2-1; D is ambiguous. The germline V and J ends were trimmed by 10 bases and 0 bases, with 19 bases remaining between them. The CDR3 has 16 amino acids. The germline gives CDR1 LNHDA, CDR2 SQIVND (reference sequence). In DNA form, the CDR3 reads TGTGCCACCAAGGGCCCCGGACGTAGCTCCTACAATGAGCAGTTCTTC. This encodes CATKGPGRSSYNEQFF. Full variable domain (missing parts from reference TRBV19 and TRBJ2-1): DGGITQSPKYLFRKEGQNVTLSCEQNLNHDAMYWYRQDPGQGLRLIYYSQIVNDFQKGDIAEGYSVSREKKESFPLTVTSAQKNPTAFYLCATKGPGRSSYNEQFFGPGTRLTVL.

The chain couples TRBV5-5 to TRBJ1-1; D ambiguous. CDR3 length: 14 amino acids. V shed 1 base and J shed 1 base, with 8 bases lying between them. CDR1 is SGHKS, CDR2 YYEKEE, per germline (reference sequence). The CDR3 reads CASSLRSGNTEAFF. Written as DNA, the CDR3 is TGTGCCAGCAGCTTGAGGTCAGGGAACACTGAAGCTTTCTTT.

The chain recombines TRBV2 with TRBJ1-1; possibly TRBD1 for D (5 bases). Germline lookup yields CDR1 SNHLY and CDR2 FYNNEI. The CDR3 loop spans 15 amino acids. V lost 0 bases and J lost 5, with 13 bases in between. The DNA for the CDR3 is TGTGCCAGCAGTGAAGCGTGGCAGGGACGAACTGAAGCTTTCTTT. Encoded protein: CASSEAWQGRTEAFF.

This chain uses TRBV19 with TRBJ2-3; D is ambiguous. Germline V CDR1 and CDR2: LNHDA, SQIVND (reference sequence). This CDR3 region has 15 residues. The ends were cut back, 2 bases at V and 0 bases at J, with 9 bases in the middle. The CDR3 nucleotides read TGTGCCAGTAGTATAAGCAGTTCTAGCACAGATACGCAGTATTTT. This encodes CASSISSSSTDTQYF.

This clone showed up just once. V and J are TRBV28 and TRBJ2-5; no clear D. The CDR3 consists of 11 residues. V shed 6 bases and J shed 2 bases, with 4 bases lying between them. Germline V lookup: CDR1 MDHEN, CDR2 SYDVKM. CDR3: CASSRQETQYF. CDR3 nucleotides: TGTGCCAGCAGCCGTCAAGAGACCCAGTACTTC. Looking up the rest from reference TRBV28 and TRBJ2-5 gives the full variable domain: DVKVTQSSRYLVKRTGEKVFLECVQDMDHENMFWYRQDPGLGLRLIYFSYDVKMKEKGDIPEGYSVSREKKERFSLILESASTNQTSMYLCASSRQETQYFGPGTRLLVL.

The chain employs TRBV2 and TRBJ1-5, with a tentative D call TRBD1 (5 bases). The ends were cut back, 7 bases at V and 3 bases at J, with 16 bases in the middle. Germline values: CDR1 SNHLY, CDR2 FYNNEI. The CDR3 loop spans 15 amino acids. CDR3 sequence (DNA): TGTGCCAGCATTGCCTGGGGGGGTAACAATCAGCCCCAGCATTTT. Encoded protein: CASIAWGGNNQPQHF.

This chain connects TRBV2 to TRBJ1-5; D is uncertain. Germline-derived CDR1 and CDR2 are SNHLY and FYNNEI. The V end was cut by 8 bases, the J end by 5 bases, with 16 bases between. The CDR3 is 14 residues long. The chain's CDR3 is CASAFSGNYQPQHF. The CDR3 bases are TGTGCCAGCGCCTTTTCGGGGAACTATCAGCCCCAGCATTTT.

The chain joins TRBV14 to TRBJ2-1, with D possibly TRBD1 on 5 matching bases. In germline, CDR1 is SGHDN, CDR2 FVKESK. The V gene lost 0 bases and the J gene lost 13 bases, with 13 bases spanning the gap. This CDR3 has 13 amino acids. CDR3 in DNA: TGTGCCAGCAGCCAAGACCCAGGGCCCTACCAGTTCTTC. Translated, it gives CASSQDPGPYQFF.

This clone has just a few counts. The chain combines TRBV19 with TRBJ1-5; D gene ambiguous. Germline CDR1 reads LNHDA; CDR2 reads SQIVND (reference sequence). This CDR3 has 12 residues. V was shortened by 6 bases and J by 4 bases, with 7 bases between the two germline ends. CDR3 bases: TGTGCCAGTAGAGGCGAAAATCAGCCCCAGCATTTT. This translates into CASRGENQPQHF.

This chain connects TRBV6-1 to TRBJ2-7, with TRBD1 matching over 7 bases. V trimming: 7 bases; J trimming: 3 bases; junction bases outside the gene matches: 6. Germline V gives CDR1 MNHNS, CDR2 SASEGT. The CDR3 contains 13 residues. The CDR3 region is CASTFGTDYEQYF. The CDR3 DNA sequence: TGTGCCAGCACTTTCGGGACAGACTACGAGCAGTACTTC.

The V gene is TRBV19, the J gene TRBJ2-1, with D perhaps matching TRBD1 (6 bases). Germline V gene sequence: CDR1 LNHDA, CDR2 SQIVND (reference sequence). The CDR3 loop spans 16 amino acids. Between the trimmed V and J ends, which lost 3 bases and 2 bases, there was a span of 14 bases. CDR3 protein: CASSMDLAGAYNEQFF. The CDR3 DNA reads as TGTGCCAGTAGTATGGATCTGGCAGGGGCCTACAATGAGCAGTTCTTC.

The chain employs TRBV29-1 and TRBJ2-7; TRBD1 matches 12 bases. The CDR3 sequence is 14 residues long. V was pared by 7 bases and J by 3 bases, with 7 bases of the junction left unmatched. Germline V CDR1 and CDR2: SQVTM, ANQGSEA. The CDR3 here is CSAIRDRGLYEQYF. The CDR3 DNA is TGCAGCGCAATCCGGGACAGGGGGCTCTACGAGCAGTACTTC.

This chain connects TRBV27 to TRBJ2-7; TRBD2 agrees at 8 bases. Per germline, CDR1 MNHEY and CDR2 SMNVEV (reference sequence). The CDR3 sequence is 15 residues long. V lost 6 bases and J lost 2; bases outside the gene matches: 9. CDR3 in amino acids: CASRPGLGYTYEQYF. CDR3 DNA sequence: TGTGCCAGCAGGCCGGGACTAGGGTATACCTACGAGCAGTACTTC.

J is TRBJ2-5 and V is TRBV6-5; 7 nucleotides agree with TRBD1. J gave up 5 bases and V 5 bases, and 5 bases lay outside the gene matches. This CDR3 is built from 13 residues. The germline gives CDR1 MNHEY, CDR2 SVGAGI. The DNA for the CDR3 is TGTGCCAGCAGTCAAACAGGGGCGGAGACCCAGTACTTC. This sequence encodes CASSQTGAETQYF.

About this clone itself: Germline is not matched at one junction end, which may reflect a read error. The same CDR3 also results from other DNA sequences found in this sample. This chain joins TRBV27 and TRBJ2-5; unclear D gene. CDR1 is MNHEY and CDR2 is SMNVEV in the germline V gene (reference sequence). This CDR3 contains 12 residues. CDR3 loop: CASSLSGETQYF. In DNA, the CDR3 is TGTGCCAGCAGTCTATCTGGAGAGACCCAGTACTTC.

This chain joins TRBV28 and TRBJ1-5, with TRBD1 identical over 8 bases. Germline values: CDR1 MDHEN, CDR2 SYDVKM. The V segment lost 8 bases and the J segment 7 bases; nucleotides outside the gene matches: 7. CDR3 size: 13 residues. CDR3 sequence: CASRRTGTQPQHF. The CDR3 region has the DNA TGTGCCAGCCGACGGACAGGGACACAGCCCCAGCATTTT.

This rearrangement joins TRBV6-1 to TRBJ1-1; the D gene is possibly TRBD1 (6 bases). CDR1 is MNHNS and CDR2 is SASEGT in the germline V gene. The CDR3 is 12 residues long. Trimming took 10 bases from V and 6 from J, leaving 15 bases between them. CDR3 region: CATLRGGPEAFF. The CDR3, as DNA: TGTGCCACCTTGCGGGGGGGGCCTGAAGCTTTCTTT.

V is TRBV6-5 and J is TRBJ2-7; TRBD2 is a possible D gene (6 bases). The V end was cut by 9 bases, the J end by 7 bases, with 19 bases between. Germline CDR1 MNHEY, CDR2 SVGAGI. The CDR3 is 13 residues long. The CDR3 sequence is CASTRDWFGEQYF. CDR3 sequence (DNA): TGTGCCAGTACGCGGGACTGGTTCGGTGAGCAGTACTTC.

The genes are TRBV6-1 and TRBJ1-4, with D hard to call. The CDR3 has 13 residues. Germline V gene lookup returns CDR1 MNHNS and CDR2 SASEGT. Trimming left V 3 bases short and J 8 bases short, with 10 bases between. CDR3 loop: CASSDFLKEKLFF. The CDR3 DNA is TGTGCCAGCAGTGACTTCCTAAAGGAAAAACTGTTTTTT.

The genes are TRBV5-1 and TRBJ1-6; the match to TRBD1 covers 7 bases. J gave up 10 bases and V 2 bases, and 9 bases lay outside the gene matches. This CDR3 is built from 15 residues. The germline V gene encodes CDR1 SGHRS and CDR2 YFSETQ. The CDR3 sequence is CASSLDRDSWSPLHF. As DNA, the CDR3 is TGCGCCAGCAGCTTAGACCGGGACAGTTGGTCACCCCTCCACTTT. The entire variable domain, with the rest obtained from reference TRBV5-1 and TRBJ1-6, is as follows: KAGVTQTPRYLIKTRGQQVTLSCSPISGHRSVSWYQQTPGQGLQFLFEYFSETQRNKGNFPGRFSGRQFSNSRSEMNVSTLELGDSALYLCASSLDRDSWSPLHFGNGTRLTVT.

The chain links TRBV5-4 to TRBJ1-6; 7 bases map to TRBD1. V shed 4 bases and J 7 bases; nucleotides not matched to a gene: 8. The CDR3 loop spans 15 amino acids. Germline V gene lookup returns CDR1 SGHNT and CDR2 YYREEE (reference sequence). This chain's CDR3 is CASSPRGRGNSPLHF. The CDR3 DNA reads TGTGCCAGCAGCCCAAGGGGGCGCGGGAATTCACCCCTCCACTTT. Complete variable domain (other parts from reference TRBV5-4 and TRBJ1-6): ETGVTQSPTHLIKTRGQQVTLRCSSQSGHNTVSWYQQALGQGPQFIFQYYREEENGRGNFPPRFSGLQFPNYSSELNVNALELDDSALYLCASSPRGRGNSPLHFGNGTRLTVT.

The J gene is TRBJ2-7, the V gene TRBV6-5, with D perhaps matching TRBD2 (5 bases). The CDR3 length is 15 residues. Trimming cost V 2 bases and J 1 base, with 12 bases left between them. Germline lookup yields CDR1 MNHEY and CDR2 SVGAGI. CDR3 loop: CASSYRAEESYEQYF. In DNA form, the CDR3 reads TGTGCCAGCAGTTACCGAGCGGAGGAGTCCTACGAGCAGTACTTC.

This clone was recorded only once. The chain employs TRBV2 and TRBJ1-2; no reliable D call. Trimming shortened V by 2 bases and J by 4 bases, and 11 bases separated the two germline ends. Germline CDR1 reads SNHLY; CDR2 reads FYNNEI. The CDR3 extends over 14 amino acids. CDR3 residues: CASSESAGIYGYTF. For the CDR3, the DNA is TGTGCCAGCAGTGAATCAGCGGGGATCTATGGCTACACCTTC.

The chain carries TRBV11-3 and TRBJ2-6; D gene uncertain. The CDR3 has 13 residues. Germline lookup yields CDR1 SGHNT and CDR2 YENEEA. Trimming pared 6 bases from V and 4 bases from J, leaving 7 bases between. This CDR3 reads CASSQTGANVLTF. The CDR3 DNA is TGTGCCAGCAGTCAGACAGGGGCCAACGTCCTGACTTTC. Based on the CDR3 plus reference TRBV11-3 and TRBJ2-6, the full variable domain is EAGVVQSPRYKIIEKKQPVAFWCNPISGHNTLYWYLQNLGQGPELLIRYENEEAVDDSQLPKDRFSAERLKGVDSTLKIQPAELGDSAVYLCASSQTGANVLTFGAGSRLTVL.

The CDR3 protein is CASKNTAGPNTEAFF. The CDR3, as DNA: TGTGCCAGTAAAAATACCGCAGGCCCGAACACTGAAGCTTTCTTT. The chain couples TRBV19 to TRBJ1-1; no clear D gene. This CDR3 is built from 15 residues. The germline V and J ends were trimmed by 7 bases and 1 base, with 16 bases remaining between them. Per germline, CDR1 LNHDA and CDR2 SQIVND (reference sequence).

The J gene is TRBJ1-6, the V gene TRBV6-6; 10 bases match TRBD1. This CDR3 has 15 residues. J gave up 6 bases and V 6 bases, and 5 bases lay outside the gene matches. Germline-derived CDR1 and CDR2 are MNHNY and SVGAGI (reference sequence). CDR3 in amino acids: CASRPGQGLNSPLHF. CDR3 coding DNA: TGTGCCAGCAGACCGGGACAGGGGCTTAATTCACCCCTCCACTTT.

This clone was seen only once. The chain has TRBV10-3 and TRBJ1-3, with TRBD1 as a possible D gene (6 bases). Germline V CDR1 and CDR2: ENHRY, SYGVKD. V was clipped by 4 bases and J by 4 bases, with 11 bases between them. The CDR3 consists of 14 residues. As DNA, the CDR3 is TGTGCCATCAGTGCGATGGGGGCGGGAAACACCATATATTTT. Translated, it gives CAISAMGAGNTIYF.